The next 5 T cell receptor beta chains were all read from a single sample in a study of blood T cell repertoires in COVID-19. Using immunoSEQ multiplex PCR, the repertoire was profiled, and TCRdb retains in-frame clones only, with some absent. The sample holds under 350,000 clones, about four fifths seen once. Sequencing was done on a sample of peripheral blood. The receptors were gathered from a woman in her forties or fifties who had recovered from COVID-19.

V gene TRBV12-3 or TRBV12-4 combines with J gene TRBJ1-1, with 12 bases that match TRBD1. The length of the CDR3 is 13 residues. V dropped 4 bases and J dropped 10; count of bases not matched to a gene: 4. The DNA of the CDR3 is TGTGCCAGCAGTTCGGGACAGGGGGCTGCAGCTTTCTTT. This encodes CASSSGQGAAAFF.

The CDR3 sequence: CASRNLGGGETQYF. CDR3 bases: TGTGCCAGCAGGAACCTGGGGGGAGGGGAGACCCAGTACTTC. The rearrangement uses TRBV27 and TRBJ2-5, with TRBD2 matching over 7 bases. The CDR3 is made up of 14 amino acids. Germline V gene sequence: CDR1 MNHEY, CDR2 SMNVEV (reference sequence). V was clipped by 6 bases and J by 5 bases; unmatched bases: 9.

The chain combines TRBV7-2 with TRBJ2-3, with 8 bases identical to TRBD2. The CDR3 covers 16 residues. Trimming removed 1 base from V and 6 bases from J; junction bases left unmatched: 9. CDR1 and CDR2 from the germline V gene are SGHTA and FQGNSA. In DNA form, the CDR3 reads TGTGCCAGCAGCTTAGGCCCCGGGGGGGCTGGTGATACGCAGTATTTT. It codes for CASSLGPGGAGDTQYF.

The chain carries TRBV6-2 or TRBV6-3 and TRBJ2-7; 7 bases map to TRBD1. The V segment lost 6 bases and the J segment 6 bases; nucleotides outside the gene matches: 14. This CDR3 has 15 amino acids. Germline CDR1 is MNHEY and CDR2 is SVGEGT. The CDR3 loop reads CASRPTDRASSEQYF. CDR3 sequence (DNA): TGTGCCAGCAGACCTACAGACAGGGCCTCTTCCGAGCAGTACTTC.

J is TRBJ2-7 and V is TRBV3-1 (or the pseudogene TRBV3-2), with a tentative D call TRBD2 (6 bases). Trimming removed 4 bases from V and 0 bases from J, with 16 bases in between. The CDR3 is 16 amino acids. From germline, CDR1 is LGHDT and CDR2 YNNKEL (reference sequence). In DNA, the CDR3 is TGTGCCAGCAGCCGCGGGAACCTGGGCAGCTCCTACGAGCAGTACTTC. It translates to CASSRGNLGSSYEQYF.